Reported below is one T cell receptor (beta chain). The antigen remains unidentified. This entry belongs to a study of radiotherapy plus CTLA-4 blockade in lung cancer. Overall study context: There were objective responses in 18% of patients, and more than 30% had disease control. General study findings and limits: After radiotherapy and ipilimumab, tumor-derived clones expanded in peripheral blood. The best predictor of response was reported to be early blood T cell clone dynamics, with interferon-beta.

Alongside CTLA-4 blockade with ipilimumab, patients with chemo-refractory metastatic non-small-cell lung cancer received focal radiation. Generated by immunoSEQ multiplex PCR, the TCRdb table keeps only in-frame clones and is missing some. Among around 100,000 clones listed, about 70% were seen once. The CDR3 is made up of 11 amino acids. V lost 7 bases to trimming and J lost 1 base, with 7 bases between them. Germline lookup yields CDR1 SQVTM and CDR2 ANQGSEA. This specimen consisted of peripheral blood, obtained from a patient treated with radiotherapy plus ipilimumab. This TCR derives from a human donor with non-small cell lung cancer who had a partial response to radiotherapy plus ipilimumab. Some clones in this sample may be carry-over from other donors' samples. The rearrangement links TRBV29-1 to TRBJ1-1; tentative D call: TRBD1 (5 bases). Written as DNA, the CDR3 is TGCAGCGGAGGACAGAACACTGAAGCTTTCTTT. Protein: CSGGQNTEAFF.